This T cell receptor beta chain was sequenced for a study of vaccination and CD4 T cells after COVID-19. Study summary: Control cultures were supplied with a CEFX pool, an HIV-1 Nef pool, or no peptide at all.

As regards this clonotype: Its antigen is unknown.

The CDR3 contains 11 residues. Germline V gene lookup returns CDR1 MNHNS and CDR2 SASEGT. V was cut by 4 bases and J by 2 bases, with 2 bases left in between. Treatment described: approximately nine-day PBMC culture with coronavirus spike peptide pools or control peptides (ViraFEST assay). Cultured CD4+ T cell DNA underwent sequencing with the Oncomine TCR Beta short-read assay. TCRdb recomputed calls from the PCR reads with MiXCR, one row per CDR3 protein. The sample contains about 17,000 distinct CDR3 sequences, about 44% of which appear only once. The sequencing here drew on CD4+ T cells from blood, cultured in vitro, taken before SARS-CoV-2 vaccination. This rearrangement joins TRBV6-1 to TRBJ2-5; D gene unclear. The receptor was isolated from a human donor who received a COVID-19 vaccine. CDR3 in amino acids: CASSVQETQYF. The CDR3 nucleotides read TGTGCCAGCAGTGTACAAGAGACCCAGTACTTC.